This TCR beta chain emerged from a study of technical replicates of blood from a handful of donors. V lost 3 bases, J lost 4 bases, and 4 bases lay in between. CDR1 and CDR2 from the germline V gene are MNHEY and SMNVEV (reference sequence). The CDR3 spans 11 residues. Clones were read by immunoSEQ multiplex PCR, and TCRdb kept only the in-frame ones, dropping some. The sample has more than 65,000 clones; under 98% are singletons. The clonotype originates from a human donor in good health. Material: T cells isolated from PBMCs. The V gene is TRBV27, the J gene TRBJ2-7; D gene unclear. The CDR3 sequence is CASSFLYEQYF. CDR3 DNA sequence: TGTGCCAGCAGTTTCCTTTACGAGCAGTACTTC.